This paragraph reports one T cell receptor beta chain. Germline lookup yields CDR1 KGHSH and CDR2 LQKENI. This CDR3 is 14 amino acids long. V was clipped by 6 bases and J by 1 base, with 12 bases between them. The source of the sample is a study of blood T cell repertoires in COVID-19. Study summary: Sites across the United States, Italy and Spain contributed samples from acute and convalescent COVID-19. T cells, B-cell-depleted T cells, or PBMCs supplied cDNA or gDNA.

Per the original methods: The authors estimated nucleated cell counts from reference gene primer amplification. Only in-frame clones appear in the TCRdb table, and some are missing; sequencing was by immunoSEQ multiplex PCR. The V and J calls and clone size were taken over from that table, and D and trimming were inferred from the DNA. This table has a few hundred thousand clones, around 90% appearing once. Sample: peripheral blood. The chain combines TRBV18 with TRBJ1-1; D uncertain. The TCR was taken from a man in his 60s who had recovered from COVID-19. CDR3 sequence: CASSIKDKNTEAFF. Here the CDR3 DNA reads TGTGCCAGCTCCATAAAAGACAAGAACACTGAAGCTTTCTTT.